This T cell receptor (beta chain) was recovered during a study of blood T cells in healthy people across ages. Study results and caveats: Higher diversity, along with more naive CD4+ cells, distinguished long-lived donors from aged donors.

Peripheral blood samples of roughly 9.8 milliliters were drawn from each donor. This clonotype was picked up a small number of times. Its antigen is as yet unknown. PCR was performed a second time for about 7 to 11 cycles using a sample-barcoded 5' primer and a J-beta primer mix. Each cDNA molecule was tagged by a template-switch adaptor with 12 random nucleotides. Each single sample gave us at least 2.5 million CDR3-containing paired-end reads. One entry per CDR3 protein, called by TCRdb with MiXCR from the 5' RACE reads. This table holds 850,000 to 1,100,000 distinct CDR3 sequences, approximately 38% found once. The CDR3 is 13 residues long. Trimming shortened V by 6 bases and J by 4 bases, and 15 bases separated the two germline ends. CDR1 and CDR2 (germline): DFQATT, SNEGSKA (reference sequence).

This sequence was found in a man younger than 35 in good health. The chain combines TRBV20-1 with TRBJ1-2, with D unclear. The sequenced material came from blood. CDR3 DNA sequence: TGCAGTGCGCAGAGAGATGTTGGCTATGGCTACACCTTC. Encoded protein: CSAQRDVGYGYTF.